A selection of T cell receptor beta chains follows, all from one sample in a study of blood T cell repertoires in COVID-19. Here immunoSEQ multiplex PCR was the method, and the copy in TCRdb shows in-frame clones only, minus some. The table shows a few hundred thousand clones, with around 86% occurring only once. The specimen sequenced was PBMCs or T cells enriched from blood (not recorded which). Receptors originate from a man aged 35-49 years who had recovered from COVID-19. Each CDR3 is given with its conserved first and last residue. The D gene is left open where the match is weak. Rows give clone size only sometimes, using once, few, many, or a class for an expanded clone.

cdr3_length	d_call	v_call	j_call	clone_size	cdr3_aa	cdr3_nt
13	-	TRBV27	TRBJ1-2	-	CASSSPAGGGYTF	TGTGCCAGCAGTTCCCCGGCGGGGGGCGGCTACACCTTC
16	TRBD2	TRBV4-2	TRBJ2-7	-	CASSQDSSGSAGEQYF	TGTGCCAGCAGCCAAGATTCCAGCGGGAGCGCGGGCGAGCAGTACTTC
12	TRBD2	TRBV2	TRBJ2-1	few	CASTWTSGGQFF	TGTGCCAGCACGTGGACTAGCGGGGGGCAGTTCTTC
13	-	TRBV4-2	TRBJ2-3	-	CASSQDHTDTQYF	TGTGCCAGCAGCCAAGATCACACAGATACGCAGTATTTT
15	-	TRBV28	TRBJ1-4	-	CASSLWDRRDEKLFF	TGTGCCAGCAGTTTATGGGACCGGAGGGATGAAAAACTGTTTTTT
11	-	TRBV5-1	TRBJ2-1	-	CASSLENEQFF	TGCGCCAGCAGCTTAGAGAATGAGCAGTTCTTC
11	-	TRBV11-1	TRBJ1-6	-	CASSLGQALHF	TGTGCCAGCAGCTTAGGACAAGCCCTCCACTTT
15	TRBD2	TRBV7-2	TRBJ2-7	-	CASSLVRRGESEQYF	TGTGCCAGCAGCTTAGTCAGGCGGGGGGAGTCGGAGCAGTACTTC
12	TRBD1	TRBV5-1	TRBJ1-2	-	CASSFTGGGYTF	TGCGCCAGCAGTTTCACAGGGGGCGGCTACACCTTC
14	TRBD1	TRBV5-4	TRBJ1-2	-	CASSQPGTGNGYTF	TGTGCCAGCAGCCAACCAGGGACAGGGAATGGCTACACCTTC
15	TRBD1	TRBV11-2	TRBJ2-7	-	CASSSPGTVPYEQYF	TGTGCCAGCAGCTCCCCCGGGACAGTCCCTTACGAGCAGTACTTC
14	TRBD1	TRBV11-2	TRBJ2-7	-	CASSGQESSYEQYF	TGTGCCAGCAGCGGACAGGAGAGCTCCTACGAGCAGTACTTC
13	-	TRBV2	TRBJ1-1	-	CASRDSQNTEAFF	TGTGCCAGCCGGGACTCCCAGAACACTGAAGCTTTCTTT
18	TRBD1	TRBV27	TRBJ1-3	-	CASRPMLQGAYSGNTIYF	TGTGCCAGCAGACCCATGCTGCAGGGGGCTTACTCTGGAAACACCATATATTTT
15	TRBD1	TRBV19	TRBJ1-1	-	CASSITQGGLTEAFF	TGTGCCAGTAGTATCACGCAGGGGGGCTTGACTGAAGCTTTCTTT
15	TRBD2	TRBV28	TRBJ2-7	-	CASSVTSGRYYEQYF	TGTGCCAGCAGTGTCACTAGCGGGAGGTACTACGAGCAGTACTTC
14	-	TRBV7-9	TRBJ2-7	-	CASSLQRPGDEQYF	TGTGCCAGCAGCTTACAGCGACCAGGGGACGAGCAGTACTTC
16	-	TRBV7-9	TRBJ2-5	-	CASSPPSRLTQETQYF	TGTGCCAGCAGCCCTCCATCGCGGCTGACCCAAGAGACCCAGTACTTC
19	-	TRBV28	TRBJ2-5	-	CASSLRRWNRSTRPETQYF	TGTGCCAGCAGTTTGCGGCGTTGGAACCGTAGTACGCGTCCAGAGACCCAGTACTTC
15	-	TRBV11-2	TRBJ1-6	-	CASSLDPGQYSPLHF	TGTGCCAGCAGCTTAGATCCAGGGCAGTATTCACCCCTCCACTTT
16	TRBD2	TRBV30	TRBJ2-1	once	CAWSVPPASGSNEQFF	TGTGCCTGGAGTGTACCCCCGGCTAGCGGGAGTAATGAGCAGTTCTTC
15	TRBD2	TRBV6-2/TRBV6-3	TRBJ2-7	-	CASGPQLAVTYEQYF	TGTGCCAGCGGCCCCCAACTAGCGGTAACCTACGAGCAGTACTTC
16	TRBD2	TRBV5-1	TRBJ2-1	once	CASSLAPGRAYNEQFF	TGCGCCAGCAGCTTGGCCCCCGGGAGGGCCTACAATGAGCAGTTCTTC
13	TRBD2	TRBV28	TRBJ2-4	-	CASSLPGGNIQYF	TGTGCCAGCAGCCTACCGGGGGGAAACATTCAGTACTTC
14	-	TRBV27	TRBJ1-1	-	CASSFTGPGTEAFF	TGTGCCAGCAGTTTTACAGGGCCGGGCACTGAAGCTTTCTTT
14	TRBD2	TRBV28	TRBJ2-3	-	CASTGTSSTDTQYF	TGTGCCAGCACCGGGACTAGCAGCACAGATACGCAGTATTTT
14	-	TRBV5-4	TRBJ2-2	-	CASSLTGGTGELFF	TGTGCCAGCAGCTTGACGGGTGGCACCGGGGAGCTGTTTTTT
16	-	TRBV15	TRBJ2-3	-	CATSRAAGESTDTQYF	TGTGCCACCAGCAGAGCGGCGGGTGAAAGCACAGATACGCAGTATTTT
16	TRBD1	TRBV4-2	TRBJ2-1	-	CASSQEEGTGYNEQFF	TGTGCCAGCAGCCAAGAAGAGGGGACAGGCTACAATGAGCAGTTCTTC
15	TRBD2	TRBV5-1	TRBJ2-2	-	CASSPGTSGTGELFF	TGCGCCAGCAGCCCCGGGACTAGCGGCACCGGGGAGCTGTTTTTT
15	-	TRBV27	TRBJ1-1	-	CASSLRRIVNTEAFF	TGTGCCAGCAGTTTGCGTCGAATTGTGAACACTGAAGCTTTCTTT
15	-	TRBV11-2	TRBJ2-2	-	CASSLVGKLTGELFF	TGTGCCAGCAGCTTAGTGGGCAAGCTCACCGGGGAGCTGTTTTTT
13	-	TRBV12-3/TRBV12-4	TRBJ1-2	-	CASSLGTDYGYTF	TGTGCCAGCAGTTTAGGGACTGACTATGGCTACACCTTC
16	TRBD2	TRBV11-3	TRBJ2-2	-	CASSPRGGGYTGELFF	TGTGCCAGCAGCCCGCGGGGGGGTGGCTACACCGGGGAGCTGTTTTTT
16	-	TRBV7-2	TRBJ1-4	few	CASSRRAGGANEKLFF	TGTGCCAGCAGCCGTCGCGCCGGTGGGGCGAACGAAAAACTGTTTTTT
14	TRBD1	TRBV30	TRBJ1-4	once	CAWSEGTGDEKLFF	TGTGCCTGGAGTGAGGGGACAGGGGATGAAAAACTGTTTTTT
16	TRBD2	TRBV4-3	TRBJ2-1	-	CASSHVTGTSIHEQFF	TGCGCCAGCAGCCATGTAACCGGGACTAGCATCCATGAGCAGTTCTTC
15	TRBD1	TRBV29-1	TRBJ1-1	-	CSVNPGQGAFTEAFF	TGCAGCGTCAACCCGGGACAGGGGGCGTTCACTGAAGCTTTCTTT
16	TRBD2	TRBV7-2	TRBJ2-1	few	CASSSTSGGVSNEQFF	TGTGCCAGCAGCTCAACTAGCGGGGGGGTCTCTAATGAGCAGTTCTTC
14	-	TRBV30	TRBJ1-5	-	CAWSMTGINQPQHF	TGTGCCTGGAGTATGACGGGTATCAATCAGCCCCAGCATTTT
18	-	TRBV28	TRBJ1-5	-	CASSPPGLAGNGNQPQHF	TGTGCCAGCAGTCCCCCCGGGTTGGCAGGGAATGGCAATCAGCCCCAGCATTTT
15	-	TRBV10-3	TRBJ1-6	-	CAISESGQGNSPLHF	TGTGCCATCAGTGAGTCAGGACAAGGGAATTCACCCCTCCACTTT
14	TRBD2	TRBV18	TRBJ2-5	once	CASSARLAEETQYF	TGTGCCAGCTCAGCCCGACTAGCGGAAGAGACCCAGTACTTC
11	-	TRBV30	TRBJ1-2	-	CAWSMSELHTF	TGTGCCTGGTCTATGTCGGAGTTACACACCTTC
12	-	TRBV28	TRBJ2-7	-	CASNEVSYEQYF	TGTGCCAGCAATGAGGTGTCCTACGAGCAGTACTTC